The 23 T cell receptor beta chains in this list originate from one sample, sequenced in a study of cytomegalovirus exposure and HLA in healthy donors. Primers included in the PCR were 60 Vbeta and 13 Jbeta primers. Some clones are missing from TCRdb's copy, which holds only in-frame ones; the method was immunoSEQ multiplex PCR. The sample lists 100,000 or so clones; around three quarters were seen once. Input material: PBMCs. All receptors come from a female donor in good health and CMV-seropositive.

The CDR3 loop is CASSPGVTGRAETQYF. CDR3 DNA sequence: TGCGCCAGCAGCCCCGGAGTAACAGGGCGGGCAGAGACCCAGTACTTC. V is TRBV5-1 and J is TRBJ2-5; D is possibly TRBD1 (6 bases). Trimming took off 4 bases at V and 4 bases at J, with 20 bases between the two ends. Looked up from germline, CDR1 is SGHRS and CDR2 is YFSETQ. The CDR3 is 16 residues long.

This chain connects TRBV6-1 to TRBJ2-2; TRBD1 aligns across 10 bases. V was clipped by 7 bases and J by 6 bases; unmatched bases: 8. This CDR3 has 15 residues. The germline gives CDR1 MNHNS, CDR2 SASEGT. CDR3 protein: CASKPGQGSPGELFF. DNA for the CDR3: TGTGCCAGCAAACCGGGACAGGGGAGTCCCGGGGAGCTGTTTTTT.

The chain couples TRBV19 to TRBJ1-5; possibly TRBD1 for D (6 bases). V lost 4 bases to trimming and J lost 3 bases, with 16 bases between them. The CDR3 has 16 amino acids. In germline, CDR1 is LNHDA, CDR2 SQIVND (reference sequence). The chain's CDR3 is CASSKNPGVLNQPQHF. The CDR3 DNA is TGTGCCAGTAGTAAAAACCCAGGGGTACTCAATCAGCCCCAGCATTTT.

The genes are TRBV27 and TRBJ1-1; D unresolved. The CDR3 is 14 residues long. CDR1 MNHEY and CDR2 SMNVEV come from the germline V gene (reference sequence). Trimming took off 0 bases at V and 1 base at J, with 6 bases between the two ends. The CDR3 coding sequence is TGTGCCAGCAGTTTATCGGGCCCGAACACTGAAGCTTTCTTT. Its protein product is CASSLSGPNTEAFF.

Comments on this clone: Compared with germline, one end of the junction differs, possibly owing to a read error. The identical CDR3 is also encoded by other nucleotide sequences in the sample. The chain links TRBV7-2 to TRBJ2-3; D call uncertain. The CDR3 length is 14 residues. The germline V gene has CDR1 SGHTA and CDR2 FQGNSA. CDR3 in amino acids: CASSLGVRTDTQYF. CDR3 in DNA: TGTGCCAGCAGCTTAGGCGTTCGCACGGATACGCAGTATTTT.

This rearrangement joins TRBV5-6 to TRBJ2-7; D is perhaps TRBD2 (5 bases). The germline CDR1 and CDR2 sequences are SGHDT and YYEEEE. The CDR3 is made up of 15 amino acids. With 0 bases removed from V and 0 bases from J, the gap between germline ends came to 10 bases. The CDR3 nucleotides read TGTGCCAGCAGCTTGGGGGGAGCAAGCTCCTACGAGCAGTACTTC. It codes for CASSLGGASSYEQYF. Combining the CDR3 with reference TRBV5-6 and TRBJ2-7 gives the whole variable domain DAGVTQSPTHLIKTRGQQVTLRCSPKSGHDTVSWYQQALGQGPQFIFQYYEEEERQRGNFPDRFSGHQFPNYSSELNVNALLLGDSALYLCASSLGGASSYEQYFGPGTRLTVT.

The V gene is TRBV5-6, the J gene TRBJ2-1; 7 positions match TRBD2. Germline CDR1 reads SGHDT; CDR2 reads YYEEEE. The CDR3 runs to 15 residues. Trimming removed 3 bases from V and 10 bases from J; junction bases left unmatched: 13. The CDR3 nucleotides are TGTGCCAGCAGCTGGGGGGGGACTGGGGCTCGGGAGCAGTTCTTC. Translated, it gives CASSWGGTGAREQFF.

This clone was observed a few times. In DNA form, the CDR3 reads TGTGCCAGCAGCCCATCCGTACTAGCGGGAGGCTACAATGAGCAGTTCTTC. This sequence encodes CASSPSVLAGGYNEQFF. This chain links TRBV5-5 with TRBJ2-1; 12 bases agree with TRBD2. Germline trimming cut 4 bases from V and 3 bases from J; bases unmatched to any gene: 8. Per the germline V gene, CDR1 is SGHKS and CDR2 is YYEKEE (reference sequence). CDR3 length: 17 amino acids.

The chain joins TRBV19 to TRBJ2-2; a possible D gene is TRBD2 (5 bases). The germline V gene has CDR1 LNHDA and CDR2 SQIVND (reference sequence). The CDR3 loop spans 14 amino acids. V lost 7 bases and J lost 5, with 14 bases in between. CDR3: CASNEGAGTGELFF. In DNA, the CDR3 is TGTGCCAGTAATGAGGGAGCAGGTACCGGGGAGCTGTTTTTT.

The chain has TRBV4-1 and TRBJ1-3, with D possibly matching TRBD1 (5 bases). The V end was cut by 3 bases, the J end by 5 bases, with 11 bases between. Germline CDR1 MGHRA, CDR2 YSYEKL. CDR3 length equals 14 residues. The CDR3 DNA reads as TGCGCCAGCAGCCAGAGTTTGGGGCGAAACACCATATATTTT. This codes for CASSQSLGRNTIYF.

The chain carries TRBV19 and TRBJ1-4; TRBD1 matches at 9 bases. The V segment lost 4 bases and the J segment 8 bases; nucleotides outside the gene matches: 11. CDR3 length equals 16 residues. The V gene's germline CDR1 is LNHDA and CDR2 SQIVND (reference sequence). The CDR3 loop is CASSTYRTGAGEKLFF. The CDR3 DNA is TGTGCCAGTAGTACCTACAGGACAGGGGCCGGAGAAAAACTGTTTTTT. Full variable domain (outside the CDR3, taken from reference TRBV19 and TRBJ1-4): DGGITQSPKYLFRKEGQNVTLSCEQNLNHDAMYWYRQDPGQGLRLIYYSQIVNDFQKGDIAEGYSVSREKKESFPLTVTSAQKNPTAFYLCASSTYRTGAGEKLFFGSGTQLSVL.

This chain uses TRBV4-3 with TRBJ2-7; TRBD2 matches at 8 bases. The CDR3 has 16 amino acids. V lost 0 bases, J lost 7 bases, and 11 bases stayed unmatched. Germline lookup yields CDR1 LGHNA and CDR2 YSLEER. In DNA, the CDR3 is TGCGCCAGCAGCCAAGATTTGCAAGCGGGGGTGAGAGAGCAGTACTTC. Amino acids: CASSQDLQAGVREQYF.

The gene calls are TRBV19 and TRBJ2-4; weak D call: TRBD2 (5 bases). Germline V CDR1 and CDR2: LNHDA, SQIVND (reference sequence). CDR3 length: 18 amino acids. Trimming took 1 base from V and 0 from J, leaving 16 bases between them. The CDR3, as DNA: TGTGCCAGTAGTATAGCCCCGGGAAGCGGACTAGCCAAAAACATTCAGTACTTC. Amino acids: CASSIAPGSGLAKNIQYF. Together with reference TRBV19 and TRBJ2-4, the CDR3 gives the full variable domain: DGGITQSPKYLFRKEGQNVTLSCEQNLNHDAMYWYRQDPGQGLRLIYYSQIVNDFQKGDIAEGYSVSREKKESFPLTVTSAQKNPTAFYLCASSIAPGSGLAKNIQYFGAGTRLSVL.

The rearrangement links TRBV30 to TRBJ1-5; 7 bases are shared with TRBD1. The CDR3 is made up of 16 amino acids. Germline trimming cut 3 bases from V and 9 bases from J; bases unmatched to any gene: 17. CDR1 is GTSNPN and CDR2 is SVGIG in the germline V gene (reference sequence). The chain's CDR3 is CAWRSRDSNSPRPQHF. CDR3 nucleotides: TGTGCCTGGAGGAGCCGGGACAGCAATTCACCACGGCCCCAGCATTTT.

The genes are TRBV10-2 and TRBJ2-3; D might be TRBD1 (5 bases). CDR1 is WSHSY, CDR2 SAAADI, per germline. Trimming removed 7 bases at V and 2 bases at J, with 7 bases between. The CDR3 is made up of 12 amino acids. CDR3 bases: TGCGCCAGCATGGGGCCCACAGATACGCAGTATTTT. Residues: CASMGPTDTQYF.

This chain joins TRBV5-4 and TRBJ2-7; 8 bases match TRBD1. J gave up 1 base and V 4 bases, and 10 bases lay outside the gene matches. Germline CDR1 reads SGHNT; CDR2 reads YYREEE (reference sequence). The CDR3 consists of 16 residues. CDR3 DNA: TGTGCCAGCAGCCGGGACAGGCCAAGAGCTTCCTACGAGCAGTACTTC. Its protein product is CASSRDRPRASYEQYF.

The chain uses TRBV12-5 and TRBJ1-1; 7 bases agree with TRBD1. Trimming at V came to 4 bases and at J to 0 bases, leaving 8 bases not matched to a gene. The germline CDR1 and CDR2 sequences are LGHNT and FRNRAP. There are 16 residues in the CDR3. CDR3 in amino acids: CASGSTGTVMNTEAFF. The CDR3 DNA reads TGTGCTAGTGGTTCCACCGGGACAGTCATGAACACTGAAGCTTTCTTT.

In this sample, this clone turned up a few times. The CDR3: CATSRGQDSQETQYF. In DNA form, the CDR3 reads TGTGCCACCAGCAGAGGACAGGACTCCCAAGAGACCCAGTACTTC. The chain combines TRBV15 with TRBJ2-5; weak D call: TRBD1 (6 bases). Trimming took off 1 base at V and 1 base at J, with 10 bases between the two ends. This CDR3 has 15 amino acids. Germline loops: CDR1 LNHNV, CDR2 YYDKDF (reference sequence).

This clone was seen only a few times. V is TRBV6-1 and J is TRBJ2-7; 10 bases match TRBD2. V dropped 6 bases and J dropped 6; count of bases not matched to a gene: 8. The germline V gene encodes CDR1 MNHNS and CDR2 SASEGT. The CDR3 is made up of 14 amino acids. The CDR3 here is CASSPSGRSGEQYF. In DNA form, the CDR3 reads TGTGCCAGCAGCCCTAGCGGGAGAAGTGGCGAGCAGTACTTC.

The chain uses TRBV7-8 and TRBJ2-7; 7 nucleotides align to TRBD1. The CDR3 extends over 16 amino acids. CDR1 and CDR2 (germline): SGHVS, FQNEAQ. The V segment lost 4 bases and the J segment 1 base; nucleotides outside the gene matches: 10. Here the CDR3 reads CASSSPGTALSYEQYF. In DNA form, the CDR3 reads TGTGCCAGCAGCTCACCGGGGACAGCACTATCCTACGAGCAGTACTTC. The full variable domain, its missing parts supplied by reference TRBV7-8 and TRBJ2-7, is GAGVSQSPRYKVAKRGQDVALRCDPISGHVSLFWYQQALGQGPEFLTYFQNEAQLDKSGLPSDRFFAERPEGSVSTLKIQRTQQEDSAVYLCASSSPGTALSYEQYFGPGTRLTVT.

This rearrangement joins TRBV6-1 to TRBJ1-5; tentatively, D is TRBD1 (5 bases). CDR3 length: 14 residues. Between the trimmed V and J ends, which lost 7 bases and 2 bases, there was a span of 12 bases. The V gene's germline CDR1 is MNHNS and CDR2 SASEGT. CDR3 in DNA: TGTGCCAGCAACGGGGGTCTGGGCAATCAGCCCCAGCATTTT. Residues: CASNGGLGNQPQHF.

The chain links TRBV29-1 to TRBJ2-5, with 8 bases matching TRBD1. Per germline, CDR1 SQVTM and CDR2 ANQGSEA. The V segment lost 7 bases and the J segment 2 bases; nucleotides outside the gene matches: 9. The CDR3 runs to 14 residues. The CDR3, as DNA: TGCAGCGGCAAAGACAGGGGAAGTCAAGAGACCCAGTACTTC. It yields the protein CSGKDRGSQETQYF. The full variable domain, rest sourced from reference TRBV29-1 and TRBJ2-5, is SAVISQKPSRDICQRGTSLTIQCQVDSQVTMMFWYRQQPGQSLTLIATANQGSEATYESGFVIDKFPISRPNLTFSTLTVSNMSPEDSSIYLCSGKDRGSQETQYFGPGTRLLVL.

The chain couples TRBV27 to TRBJ2-4, with a weak D call TRBD2 (6 bases). This CDR3 contains 11 residues. V was shortened by 11 bases and J by 6 bases, with 11 bases between the two germline ends. Germline CDR1 reads MNHEY; CDR2 reads SMNVEV (reference sequence). The CDR3 DNA reads TGTGCCTCCGGGGAGGCAAACATTCAGTACTTC. Its protein is CASGEANIQYF.